Listed below are T cell receptor beta chains from one sample, sequenced in a study of blood T cell repertoires in COVID-19. The method was immunoSEQ multiplex PCR; TCRdb's version includes in-frame clones alone and lacks a portion of them. The table lists roughly 380,000 clones, over 75% of them singletons. Sequenced sample: peripheral blood. All receptors derive from a woman between 35 and 50 years old with COVID-19, enrolled during active disease. Each CDR3 is given with its conserved first and last residue. A D gene is named only where the DNA matches it firmly. For some rows the clone size is stated as once, few or many, or as a class when expanded; others skip it.

d_gene	abundance	v_gene	j_gene	CDR3nt	CDR3aa
.	.	TRBV9	TRBJ2-5	TGTGCCAGCAGCGAGGAAGGCGGGGGCAGGACCCAGTACTTC	CASSEEGGGRTQYF
.	.	TRBV28	TRBJ1-5	TGTGCCAGCAGTTTAGGGAGCCGTCCCAATCAGCCCCAGCATTTT	CASSLGSRPNQPQHF
.	.	TRBV4-2	TRBJ1-6	TGTGCCAGCAGCCAAGATAGGATAGGGGCTATGGATTCACCCCTCCACTTT	CASSQDRIGAMDSPLHF
.	.	TRBV28	TRBJ1-1	TGTGCCAGCAGCCCTATGAACACTGAAGCTTTCTTT	CASSPMNTEAFF
.	.	TRBV6-2/TRBV6-3	TRBJ2-2	TGTGCCAGCAGTTACCACGGGTTAAACACCGGGGAGCTGTTTTTT	CASSYHGLNTGELFF
.	.	TRBV21-1	TRBJ2-3	TGTGCCAGCAGCGCGTGCCCCGGGACAGGGGTAGATACGCAGTATTTT	CASSACPGTGVDTQYF
.	.	TRBV12-3/TRBV12-4	TRBJ1-2	TGTGCCAGCAGTACGCGGGGAAACTATGGCTACACCTTC	CASSTRGNYGYTF
.	once	TRBV10-3	TRBJ2-3	TGTGCCATCAGTGGGGGCGCTGGGACACTGAGCACAGATACGCAGTATTTT	CAISGGAGTLSTDTQYF
.	.	TRBV9	TRBJ1-2	TGTGCCAGCAGCGTAGACTGGGGGGGCTATGGCTACACCTTC	CASSVDWGGYGYTF
.	.	TRBV29-1	TRBJ2-7	TGCAGCGTGGAACGGACTGGCGAGGAGCAGTACTTC	CSVERTGEEQYF
TRBD2	.	TRBV11-2	TRBJ2-7	TGTGCCAGCAGCTTAGGGGAGGGACTAGCGGGTTTCTACGAGCAGTACTTC	CASSLGEGLAGFYEQYF
TRBD1	.	TRBV9	TRBJ2-5	TGTGCCAGCAGCCCCGCCGGGACAGTAGGAGAGACCCAGTACTTC	CASSPAGTVGETQYF
.	.	TRBV5-1	TRBJ2-7	TGCGCCAGCAGCCCAAACCACCTCACAGGGCCCAGTTCCTACGAGCAGTACTTC	CASSPNHLTGPSSYEQYF
.	.	TRBV6-1	TRBJ2-7	TGTGCCAGCAGTGAAAGTATTGGGAGTGCACACGAGCAGTACTTC	CASSESIGSAHEQYF
TRBD1	.	TRBV6-5	TRBJ1-6	TGTGCCAGCAGACAGGGGGGGAATTCACCCCTCCACTTT	CASRQGGNSPLHF
TRBD1	.	TRBV19	TRBJ2-5	TGTGCCAGTAGTAAAAGACAGGGGATGGCGGAGACCCAGTACTTC	CASSKRQGMAETQYF
TRBD1	.	TRBV14	TRBJ1-6	TGTGCCAGCAGCGGAGGACAGGGTAATTCACCCCTCCACTTT	CASSGGQGNSPLHF
.	many	TRBV15	TRBJ1-2	TGTGCCACCAGCAGAGATGGGGCTTTAGGACCCTATGGCTACACCTTC	CATSRDGALGPYGYTF
.	.	TRBV4-1	TRBJ2-3	TGCGCCAGCAGCCAAGATTGGCCGACAGACTCAGATACGCAGTATTTT	CASSQDWPTDSDTQYF
TRBD1	few	TRBV6-5	TRBJ2-7	TGTGCCAGCTGGCCCGGGACAGGGATCAACGAGCAGTACTTC	CASWPGTGINEQYF
.	.	TRBV28	TRBJ1-3	TGTGCCAGCAGTTTACTATCGGCGGTATGGTCTGGAAACACCATATATTTT	CASSLLSAVWSGNTIYF
.	.	TRBV29-1	TRBJ2-1	TGCAGCGTTGATAGGGGGAATGAGCAGTTCTTC	CSVDRGNEQFF
.	.	TRBV4-1	TRBJ1-1	TGCGCCAGCAGCCACCCCGGACGGGGAGTGAACACTGAAGCTTTCTTT	CASSHPGRGVNTEAFF
.	.	TRBV27	TRBJ2-1	TGTGCCAGCAGTTCCTTGCGAGGTGAGCAGTTCTTC	CASSSLRGEQFF
TRBD1	.	TRBV5-5	TRBJ1-3	TGTGCCAGCAGCTTGGTCGGACAGGCCCCGGGAAACACCATATATTTT	CASSLVGQAPGNTIYF
.	.	TRBV5-1	TRBJ1-6	TGCGCCAGCAGCTTATTCTACAGGAGCTCCTATAATTCACCCCTCCACTTT	CASSLFYRSSYNSPLHF
.	few	TRBV7-2	TRBJ1-2	TGTGCCAGCAGCTCGACAGTAAATTTGGGTGGTAACTATGGCTACACCTTC	CASSSTVNLGGNYGYTF
TRBD1	.	TRBV10-3	TRBJ1-1	TGTGCCATCAGAGGGGCAGAGGGGGCCATGAACACTGAAGCTTTCTTT	CAIRGAEGAMNTEAFF
.	.	TRBV19	TRBJ1-3	TGTGCCAGTAACCCAGGGCCTGCTTTCTCTGGAAACACCATATATTTT	CASNPGPAFSGNTIYF